The 21 T cell receptor beta chains in this list originate from one sample, sequenced in a study of T cells after yellow fever vaccination. TCRdb fed the 5' RACE reads into MiXCR, producing one record per CDR3 protein. In the table there are 280,000 or so distinct CDR3 sequences, around 10% of which are singletons. Source: CD4+ T cells sorted from PBMCs, taken 5 days after the yellow fever booster vaccination. The receptor source for this set is a young man who received the YFV17D yellow fever vaccine.

The J gene is TRBJ2-3, the V gene TRBV12-3 or TRBV12-4; possible D gene TRBD2, 6 bases. The CDR3 runs to 14 residues. V shed 7 bases and J shed 4 bases, with 15 bases lying between them. The CDR3 nucleotides are TGTGCCAGCAACCCGGCCAGCGGGTCAGATACGCAGTATTTT. It yields the protein CASNPASGSDTQYF.

In its sample, this clonotype was seen a few times. The V and J genes are TRBV20-1 and TRBJ2-5, with TRBD1 matching over 7 bases. This CDR3 comprises 14 residues. The trim removed 2 bases at V and 5 bases at J, leaving 8 bases unmatched. The germline V gene encodes CDR1 DFQATT and CDR2 SNEGSKA (reference sequence). The CDR3 sequence: CSARQTGSGETQYF. The DNA for the CDR3 is TGCAGTGCTAGACAGACAGGGTCAGGGGAGACCCAGTACTTC.

This clonotype appeared a few times. The chain couples TRBV10-3 to TRBJ2-3; 8 nucleotides match TRBD1. CDR3 length equals 14 residues. The trim removed 6 bases at V and 2 bases at J, leaving 4 bases unmatched. Germline CDR1 ENHRY, CDR2 SYGVKD. CDR3 residues: CAIRTGGLTDTQYF. Here the CDR3 DNA reads TGTGCCATCAGAACAGGGGGGCTCACAGATACGCAGTATTTT.

CDR3: CASRQGRGGHNRADTQYF. The CDR3 bases are TGCGCCAGCAGACAGGGGAGGGGGGGCCATAATCGAGCAGATACGCAGTATTTT. This rearrangement joins TRBV23-1 to TRBJ2-3; possibly TRBD1 or TRBD2 for D (7 bases each). TRBV23-1 is flagged as an ORF with uncertain function. V was cut by 6 bases and J by 4 bases, with 26 bases left in between. CDR3 length equals 18 residues.

V usage is TRBV30 and J usage is TRBJ1-6; D gene unclear. The CDR3 totals 14 residues. The V and J ends lost 4 bases and 6 bases respectively, with 13 bases between them. Germline V lookup: CDR1 GTSNPN, CDR2 SVGIG (reference sequence). The CDR3 coding sequence is TGTGCCTGGATTCCAGGAGTAACTAATTCACCCCTCCACTTT. It encodes CAWIPGVTNSPLHF.

The sample holds a few counts of this clonotype. V usage is TRBV20-1 and J usage is TRBJ1-5, with D unresolved. The CDR3 contains 13 residues. Germline V CDR1 and CDR2: DFQATT, SNEGSKA (reference sequence). The V and J ends lost 3 bases and 2 bases respectively, with 8 bases between them. This CDR3 is CSARRQGNQPQHF. In DNA, the CDR3 is TGCAGTGCTAGGAGGCAGGGCAATCAGCCCCAGCATTTT.

This clonotype was seen a handful of times. The chain carries TRBV4-1 and TRBJ2-5; D call uncertain. The germline CDR1 and CDR2 sequences are MGHRA and YSYEKL. V lost 0 bases and J lost 9, with 8 bases in between. This CDR3 spans 12 amino acids. CDR3 in DNA: TGCGCCAGCAGCCAAGACCAACGCCCCCAGTACTTC. This encodes CASSQDQRPQYF.

The chain carries TRBV20-1 and TRBJ1-2; D is perhaps TRBD1 (6 bases). V shed 0 bases and J shed 5 bases, with 16 bases lying between them. Germline V gene lookup returns CDR1 DFQATT and CDR2 SNEGSKA (reference sequence). The CDR3 totals 15 residues. The CDR3 sequence: CSAREGGQSAYGYTF. CDR3 sequence (DNA): TGCAGTGCTAGAGAAGGCGGACAGTCCGCGTATGGCTACACCTTC.

The CDR3: CSAPDERLAGAGELFF. The CDR3 DNA sequence: TGCAGTGCACCCGATGAGCGACTAGCGGGGGCCGGGGAGCTGTTTTTT. The chain uses TRBV20-1 and TRBJ2-2; 12 bases line up with TRBD2. Germline V gene sequence: CDR1 DFQATT, CDR2 SNEGSKA (reference sequence). This CDR3 spans 16 amino acids. The V segment lost 6 bases and the J segment 6 bases; nucleotides outside the gene matches: 11.

The V call is TRBV5-1, the J call TRBJ1-5; possible D gene TRBD1, 5 bases. V shed 2 bases and J shed 4 bases, with 13 bases lying between them. Germline values: CDR1 SGHRS, CDR2 YFSETQ. CDR3 length: 15 amino acids. The CDR3 is CASSLTGEGNQPQHF. The CDR3 coding sequence is TGCGCCAGCAGCTTAACAGGTGAAGGGAATCAGCCCCAGCATTTT. Variable domain in full (rest from reference TRBV5-1 and TRBJ1-5): KAGVTQTPRYLIKTRGQQVTLSCSPISGHRSVSWYQQTPGQGLQFLFEYFSETQRNKGNFPGRFSGRQFSNSRSEMNVSTLELGDSALYLCASSLTGEGNQPQHFGDGTRLSIL.

CDR3 sequence (DNA): TGTGCCATCAGAGGGGGTTACGAGCAGTACTTC. It yields the protein CAIRGGYEQYF. The chain joins TRBV10-3 to TRBJ2-7; D perhaps matches TRBD1 (6 bases). V lost 6 bases, J lost 4 bases, and 7 bases lay in between. The CDR3 has 11 residues. Germline loops: CDR1 ENHRY, CDR2 SYGVKD.

The J gene is TRBJ2-5, the V gene TRBV13; 7 positions agree with TRBD1. The germline gives CDR1 PRHDT, CDR2 FYEKMQ (reference sequence). The CDR3 runs 17 residues. Trimming removed 5 bases from V and 4 bases from J; junction bases left unmatched: 16. The CDR3 here is CASSLETGKYVGETQYF. The CDR3 nucleotides read TGTGCCAGCAGCCTAGAGACAGGGAAATATGTGGGAGAGACCCAGTACTTC. Looking up the rest from reference TRBV13 and TRBJ2-5 gives the full variable domain: AAGVIQSPRHLIKEKRETATLKCYPIPRHDTVYWYQQGPGQDPQFLISFYEKMQSDKGSIPDRFSAQQFSDYHSELNMSSLELGDSALYFCASSLETGKYVGETQYFGPGTRLLVL.

The sample holds a few counts of this clonotype. This chain uses TRBV3-1 with TRBJ1-1; D is perhaps TRBD1 (6 bases). V was cut by 1 base and J by 4 bases, with 19 bases left in between. Germline V gene lookup returns CDR1 LGHDT and CDR2 YNNKEL (reference sequence). The CDR3 loop spans 17 amino acids. In DNA form, the CDR3 reads TGTGCCAGCAGCCAAGGGTTCGGACGGGGGCAGCGCACTGAAGCTTTCTTT. Translating gives CASSQGFGRGQRTEAFF.

In its sample, this clonotype was seen a few times. J is TRBJ2-5 and V is TRBV5-6, with D possibly matching TRBD2 (5 bases). The CDR3 sequence is 14 residues long. CDR1 SGHDT and CDR2 YYEEEE come from the germline V gene. V lost 5 bases and J lost 7, with 18 bases in between. The CDR3 reads CASSSGSLLGTQYF. The CDR3 bases are TGTGCCAGCAGTTCTGGGAGTCTCTTAGGGACCCAGTACTTC.

The chain joins TRBV20-1 to TRBJ1-1; the D gene is possibly TRBD1 (5 bases). V lost 4 bases and J lost 7, with 25 bases in between. The germline CDR1 and CDR2 sequences are DFQATT and SNEGSKA (reference sequence). This CDR3 is built from 16 residues. The CDR3, as DNA: TGCAGTGCTATAATAATGGGGGGGTTACGTCACGGTGAAGCTTTCTTT. Protein sequence: CSAIIMGGLRHGEAFF.

This clonotype was observed at least ten times. The chain carries TRBV5-1 and TRBJ2-3; no clear D. CDR1 is SGHRS and CDR2 is YFSETQ in the germline V gene. V was clipped by 0 bases and J by 6 bases, with 8 bases between them. The CDR3 sequence is 13 residues long. The CDR3 spells CASSLGSPDTQYF. CDR3 nucleotides: TGCGCCAGCAGCTTGGGCTCCCCGGATACGCAGTATTTT. The variable domain in full, with the rest retrieved from reference TRBV5-1 and TRBJ2-3, is KAGVTQTPRYLIKTRGQQVTLSCSPISGHRSVSWYQQTPGQGLQFLFEYFSETQRNKGNFPGRFSGRQFSNSRSEMNVSTLELGDSALYLCASSLGSPDTQYFGPGTRLTVL.

This clonotype was found many times. One end of the junction does not line up with germline, which may come from a read error. This chain links TRBV5-1 with TRBJ2-3, with TRBD2 matching over 13 bases. CDR3 length: 16 residues. Germline-derived CDR1 and CDR2 are SGHRS and YFSETQ. Written as DNA, the CDR3 is TGTGCCAGCAGTCCGGGACTAGCGGGGAGCACAGATACGCAGTATTTT. Translated: CASSPGLAGSTDTQYF. Full variable domain (rest looked up from reference TRBV5-1 and TRBJ2-3): KAGVTQTPRYLIKTRGQQVTLSCSPISGHRSVSWYQQTPGQGLQFLFEYFSETQRNKGNFPGRFSGRQFSNSRSEMNVSTLELGDSALYLCASSPGLAGSTDTQYFGPGTRLTVL.

This clonotype appeared a few times. The chain recombines TRBV28 with TRBJ1-5, with D perhaps matching TRBD1 (5 bases). This CDR3 is 15 amino acids long. From germline, CDR1 is MDHEN and CDR2 SYDVKM. V lost 7 bases and J lost 0, with 13 bases in between. The DNA for the CDR3 is TGTGCCAGCAACCCCGGGGCGGGTAGCAATCAGCCCCAGCATTTT. Protein product: CASNPGAGSNQPQHF.

In its sample, this clonotype was seen a few times. V and J are TRBV3-1 and TRBJ2-1; perhaps TRBD1 as D (5 bases). The length of the CDR3 is 14 residues. V lost 3 bases and J lost 5, with 11 bases in between. CDR1 is LGHDT, CDR2 YNNKEL, per germline (reference sequence). CDR3 nucleotides: TGTGCCAGCAGCCACTGGGGCCCAGACAATGAGCAGTTCTTC. Translation gives CASSHWGPDNEQFF.

The V gene is TRBV12-3 or TRBV12-4, the J gene TRBJ1-4, with 8 bases matching TRBD1. The CDR3 spans 16 residues. Losses at the gene ends were 1 base for V and 4 bases for J; bases not matched to a gene: 5. The CDR3 region has the DNA TGTGCCAGCAGTTTAGGACAGGGGACCGTTAATGAAAAACTGTTTTTT. This codes for CASSLGQGTVNEKLFF.

The chain carries TRBV10-3 and TRBJ2-5, with 16 bases identical to TRBD2. Germline V lookup: CDR1 ENHRY, CDR2 SYGVKD. This CDR3 spans 20 amino acids. J lost 1 base, V lost 3 bases, and 11 bases had no gene match. For the CDR3, the DNA is TGTGCCATCAGTGATCCGGCGGGACTAGCGGGGGGGCCGGTCCAAGAGACCCAGTACTTC. Translation gives CAISDPAGLAGGPVQETQYF.